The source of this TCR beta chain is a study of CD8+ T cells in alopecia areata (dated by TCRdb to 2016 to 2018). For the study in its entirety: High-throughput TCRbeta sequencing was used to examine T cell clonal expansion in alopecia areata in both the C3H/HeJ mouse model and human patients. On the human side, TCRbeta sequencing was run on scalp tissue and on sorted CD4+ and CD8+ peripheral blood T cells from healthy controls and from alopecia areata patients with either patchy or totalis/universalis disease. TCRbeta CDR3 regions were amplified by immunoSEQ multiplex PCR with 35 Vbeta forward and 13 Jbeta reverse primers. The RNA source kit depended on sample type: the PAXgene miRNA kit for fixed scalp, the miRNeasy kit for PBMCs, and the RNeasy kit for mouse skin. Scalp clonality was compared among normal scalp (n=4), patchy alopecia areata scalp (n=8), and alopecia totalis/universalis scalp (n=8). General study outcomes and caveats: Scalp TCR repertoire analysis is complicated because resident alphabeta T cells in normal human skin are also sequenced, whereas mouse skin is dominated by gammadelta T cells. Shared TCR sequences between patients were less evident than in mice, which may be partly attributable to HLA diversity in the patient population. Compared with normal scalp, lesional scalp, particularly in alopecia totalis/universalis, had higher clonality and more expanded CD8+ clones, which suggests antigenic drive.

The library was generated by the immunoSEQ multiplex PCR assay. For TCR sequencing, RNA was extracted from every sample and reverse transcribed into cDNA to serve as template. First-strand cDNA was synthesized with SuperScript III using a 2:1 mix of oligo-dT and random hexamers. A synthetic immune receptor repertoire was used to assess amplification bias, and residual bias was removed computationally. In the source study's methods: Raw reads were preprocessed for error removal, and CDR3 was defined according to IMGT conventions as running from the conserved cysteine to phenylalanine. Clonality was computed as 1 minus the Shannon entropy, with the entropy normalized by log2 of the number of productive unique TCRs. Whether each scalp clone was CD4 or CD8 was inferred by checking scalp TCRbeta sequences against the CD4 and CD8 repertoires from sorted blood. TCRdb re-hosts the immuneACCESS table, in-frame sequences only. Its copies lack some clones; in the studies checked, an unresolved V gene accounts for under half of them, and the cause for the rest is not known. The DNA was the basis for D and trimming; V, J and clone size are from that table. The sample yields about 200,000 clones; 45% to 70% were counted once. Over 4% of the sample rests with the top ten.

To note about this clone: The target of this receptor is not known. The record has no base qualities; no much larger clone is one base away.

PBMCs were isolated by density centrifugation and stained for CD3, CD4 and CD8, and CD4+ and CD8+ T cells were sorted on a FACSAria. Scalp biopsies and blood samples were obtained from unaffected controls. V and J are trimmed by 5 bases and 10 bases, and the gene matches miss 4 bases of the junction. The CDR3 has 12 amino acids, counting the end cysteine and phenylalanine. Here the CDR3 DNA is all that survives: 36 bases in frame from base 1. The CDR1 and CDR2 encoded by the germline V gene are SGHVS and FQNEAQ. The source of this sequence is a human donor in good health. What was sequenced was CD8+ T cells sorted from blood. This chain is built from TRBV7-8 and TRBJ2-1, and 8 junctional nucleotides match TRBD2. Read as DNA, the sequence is TGTGCCAGCAGCCCCGGACTAGCCGAGCAGTTCTTC. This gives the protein CASSPGLAEQFF.